Listed below are T cell receptor beta chains from one sample, sequenced in a study of T cell repertoires in cytomegalovirus infection. From the reads, TCRdb called clonotypes with MiXCR, one entry per CDR3 protein. The sample has more than 150,000 distinct CDR3 sequences, roughly a fifth seen once; the top ten hold around 3.1%. Input material: PBMCs. The receptors derive from a human donor in good health (CMV status not recorded). Some clones in this sample may be carry-over from other donors' samples. Both conserved end residues are part of each CDR3. D genes are given only for firm matches. Part of the rows lack a size; the others show once, few, many or a class for expanded clones.

cdr3_aa cdr3_nt v_call clone_size d_call j_call
CASSFRNEQYF TGCGCCAGCAGCTTCAGGAACGAGCAGTACTTC TRBV23-1 . . TRBJ2-7
CASSWTDRGNTEAFF TGCGCCAGCAGCTGGACAGACAGGGGAAACACTGAAGCTTTCTTT TRBV5-1 many TRBD1 TRBJ1-1
CASSQYLRTGELFF TGTGCCAGCAGCCAATACCTGAGAACCGGGGAGCTGTTTTTT TRBV14 . . TRBJ2-2
CAISKSAVPGANVLTF TGTGCCATCAGTAAGTCAGCGGTGCCTGGGGCCAACGTCCTGACTTTC TRBV10-3 . . TRBJ2-6
CSALAGGVYEQFF TGCAGCGCCTTAGCGGGAGGCGTCTATGAGCAGTTCTTC TRBV29-1 many TRBD2 TRBJ2-1
CASSLYGSSALETQYF TGTGCCAGCAGTTTATATGGGTCCTCGGCCCTCGAGACCCAGTACTTC TRBV28 few . TRBJ2-5
CASSSPRGTNEKLFF TGTGCCAGCAGCTCCCCACGTGGTACTAATGAAAAACTGTTTTTT TRBV7-2 many . TRBJ1-4
CASSRRTGSGPYEQYF TGCGCCAGCAGCAGAAGGACAGGGAGTGGGCCCTACGAGCAGTACTTC TRBV5-1 few TRBD1 TRBJ2-7
CAISEPDGLNTEAFF TGTGCCATCAGTGAGCCGGACGGACTGAACACTGAAGCTTTCTTT TRBV10-3 . . TRBJ1-1
CASSSGQGLEQYF TGTGCCAGCAGCTCCGGACAGGGTCTCGAGCAGTACTTC TRBV7-9 . TRBD1 TRBJ2-7